This T cell receptor (beta chain) was sequenced for a study of blood T cell repertoires in COVID-19. Background on the study: Donors in the United States, Italy and Spain gave samples during acute or convalescent COVID-19. The analysed material was cDNA or gDNA that came from T cells, B-cell-depleted T cells, or PBMCs.

The CDR3 loop spans 17 amino acids. J gave up 6 bases and V 3 bases, and 11 bases lay outside the gene matches. CDR1 is KGHDR and CDR2 is SFDVKD in the germline V gene. Original processing methods: Reference gene primer amplification gave nucleated cell count estimates. Assay: immunoSEQ multiplex PCR; the TCRdb copy retains only in-frame clones and omits some. From that table come the V and J calls and clone size; the DNA was used to work out D and trimming. The data show more than 300,000 clones, 83% seen once. Sequencing input: peripheral blood. V and J are TRBV24-1 and TRBJ2-1; 9 nucleotides match TRBD2. The receptor comes from a woman in her forties or fifties with acute or convalescent COVID-19. DNA of the CDR3: TGTGCCACCAGTGATCCCGTAGCGGGAGTACCCCCCAATGAGCAGTTCTTC. This sequence encodes CATSDPVAGVPPNEQFF.